Listed below are T cell receptor beta chains from one sample, sequenced in a study of T-cell reconstitution after alpha-beta-depleted transplantation in children. TCRdb re-analysed the PCR reads in MiXCR, keeping a single row per CDR3 protein. Of around 600,000 distinct CDR3 sequences listed, about 21% are singletons. Sequences were derived from PBMCs, mostly from graft donor cells, sampled 360 days after TCRalphabeta/CD19-depleted stem cell transplant. The receptor source for this set is a boy under two years old who had a stem cell transplant for acute myeloid leukemia, so the T cells may come from the graft donor. The CDR3 runs from the conserved cysteine through the conserved F or W. The D gene is left open where the match is weak. Not every row has a clone size; where given, it reads once, few, many or a size class.

few . TRBJ1-6 TRBV14 CASSQDGVDSPLHF TGTGCCAGCAGCCAAGACGGGGTTGATTCACCCCTCCACTTT
. TRBD2 TRBJ2-1 TRBV13 CASSPRGALSNEQFF TGTGCCAGCAGCCCGCGGGGGGCACTGTCCAATGAGCAGTTCTTC
many . TRBJ2-5 TRBV20-1 CSAAGSELQTQYF TGCAGTGCCGCGGGTAGCGAATTGCAGACCCAGTACTTC
. TRBD1 TRBJ1-2 TRBV5-5 CASSTRLGTGDYGYTF TGTGCCAGCAGCACCCGACTCGGGACAGGAGACTATGGCTACACCTTC
. TRBD2 TRBJ2-1 TRBV14 CASSQPLADAYNEQFF TGTGCCAGCAGCCAACCTCTAGCGGATGCCTACAATGAGCAGTTCTTC
. . TRBJ1-4 TRBV29-1 CSVEGGGGEKLFF TGCAGCGTTGAAGGAGGCGGGGGGGAAAAACTGTTTTTT
many . TRBJ1-1 TRBV6-5 CASSYQDAGWNTEAFF TGTGCCAGCAGTTACCAGGACGCCGGGTGGAACACTGAAGCTTTCTTT
many . TRBJ2-2 TRBV7-9 CASSPLSLTGHYTGELFF TGTGCCAGCAGCCCGCTAAGCCTCACAGGACACTACACCGGGGAGCTGTTTTTT
. TRBD1 TRBJ1-5 TRBV27 CASSHGTGGHQPQHF TGTGCCAGCAGTCACGGGACAGGGGGTCATCAGCCCCAGCATTTT
. TRBD2 TRBJ2-1 TRBV4-3 CASSQDRETSSIYNEQFF TGCGCCAGCAGCCAAGATCGAGAGACTAGCTCGATTTACAATGAGCAGTTCTTC
once TRBD1 TRBJ1-2 TRBV20-1 CSAPGTEDPYYGYTF TGCAGTGCCCCCGGGACAGAAGACCCCTACTATGGCTACACCTTC
few . TRBJ1-1 TRBV12-3/TRBV12-4 CATIQGTEAFF TGTGCCACCATCCAGGGCACTGAAGCTTTCTTT
. . TRBJ2-1 TRBV9 CASSVGGARVNEQFF TGTGCCAGCAGCGTAGGAGGGGCTCGCGTTAATGAGCAGTTCTTC
many TRBD1 TRBJ2-1 TRBV7-2 CASRSGGTGGLNEQFF TGTGCCAGCAGGTCCGGGGGGACAGGGGGCTTGAATGAGCAGTTCTTC
few . TRBJ2-5 TRBV20-1 CSAAATGKETQYF TGCAGTGCGGCCGCAACTGGAAAAGAGACCCAGTACTTC
. . TRBJ2-7 TRBV3-1 CASSQVWGDEQYF TGTGCCAGCAGCCAAGTTTGGGGAGACGAGCAGTACTTC
. TRBD1 TRBJ1-1 TRBV5-6 CASTGDRGLGTEAFF TGTGCCAGCACGGGGGACAGGGGGCTTGGGACTGAAGCTTTCTTT
few TRBD1 TRBJ2-7 TRBV20-1 CSASTRDRLREQYF TGCAGTGCTAGCACAAGGGACAGATTACGAGAGCAGTACTTC
. . TRBJ2-5 TRBV6-4 CATRAVAQDGETQYF TGTGCCACCCGGGCGGTGGCGCAGGACGGGGAGACCCAGTACTTC
once TRBD1 TRBJ1-4 TRBV20-1 CSAYGTGGAKLFF TGCAGTGCATACGGGACAGGGGGCGCAAAACTGTTTTTT
. TRBD2 TRBJ2-5 TRBV12-3/TRBV12-4 CASSFGGEGQYF TGTGCCAGCAGTTTCGGGGGGGAAGGCCAGTACTTC
few . TRBJ2-5 TRBV12-3/TRBV12-4 CASSLGHEQETQYF TGTGCCAGCAGTTTAGGCCACGAACAAGAGACCCAGTACTTC
. . TRBJ1-2 TRBV4-3 CASSSNDDMFNYGYTF TGCGCCAGCAGCTCAAATGACGATATGTTTAACTATGGCTACACCTTC
many . TRBJ2-1 TRBV29-1 CSVEGGLLTHIYNEQFF TGCAGCGTTGAAGGGGGACTCCTGACACACATCTACAATGAGCAGTTCTTC
few . TRBJ1-4 TRBV20-1 CSAQKVEKLFF TGCAGTGCCCAAAAAGTCGAAAAACTGTTTTTT
. . TRBJ2-1 TRBV12-3/TRBV12-4 CASLQDSYNEQFF TGTGCCAGCCTACAGGACTCCTACAATGAGCAGTTCTTC
many . TRBJ1-4 TRBV20-1 CSAKGPSAEKLFF TGCAGTGCTAAGGGGCCGAGTGCTGAAAAACTGTTTTTT
. TRBD1 TRBJ2-1 TRBV20-1 CSALRDRDNEQFF TGCAGTGCACTCCGGGACAGGGATAATGAGCAGTTCTTC
. . TRBJ2-3 TRBV4-2 CASSQVTNTDTQYF TGTGCCAGCAGCCAAGTTACTAACACAGATACGCAGTATTTT
. . TRBJ2-5 TRBV12-3/TRBV12-4 CASSQWSLEETQYF TGTGCCAGCAGTCAATGGAGCCTGGAGGAGACCCAGTACTTC
many TRBD1 TRBJ1-2 TRBV11-3 CASSFDRDDYGYTF TGTGCCAGCAGCTTCGACAGGGATGACTATGGCTACACCTTC
few TRBD1 TRBJ1-1 TRBV6-5 CASSYPQQGGSTEAFF TGTGCCAGCAGTTACCCCCAACAGGGGGGGAGCACTGAAGCTTTCTTT
. TRBD2 TRBJ2-3 TRBV24-1 CATSASGGLFTDTQYF TGTGCCACCAGTGCTTCGGGGGGACTGTTCACAGATACGCAGTATTTT
. TRBD2 TRBJ2-1 TRBV28 CASSLQSHPPSGGKAYNEQFF TGTGCCAGCAGTTTGCAATCGCACCCTCCTAGCGGGGGTAAGGCCTACAATGAGCAGTTCTTC
many . TRBJ1-1 TRBV29-1 CSVEGAGQAFF TGCAGCGTTGAAGGGGCAGGGCAAGCTTTCTTT
many . TRBJ2-1 TRBV7-6 CASSLEWQRRNEQFF TGTGCCAGCAGCTTAGAGTGGCAGCGTCGAAATGAGCAGTTCTTC